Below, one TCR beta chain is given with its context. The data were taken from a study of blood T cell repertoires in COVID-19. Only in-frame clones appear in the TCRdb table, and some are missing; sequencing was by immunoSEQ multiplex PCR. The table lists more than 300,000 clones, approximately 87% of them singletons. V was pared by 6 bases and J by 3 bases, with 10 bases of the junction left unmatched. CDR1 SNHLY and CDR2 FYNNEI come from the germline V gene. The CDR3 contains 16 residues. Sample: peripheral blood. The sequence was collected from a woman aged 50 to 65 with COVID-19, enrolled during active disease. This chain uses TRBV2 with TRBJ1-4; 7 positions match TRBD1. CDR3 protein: CASSGTARGSNEKLFF. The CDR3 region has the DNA TGTGCCAGCAGCGGGACAGCCCGAGGGTCTAATGAAAAACTGTTTTTT.